The following is a T cell receptor (beta chain) sequence with its context. Other DNA sequences from this sample encode an identical CDR3 as well. It was CD45RO-negative cells, positively selected for CCR7, that made up naive CD8 cells, with terminally differentiated effector memory CD45RA+ cells excluded. Sequencing used immunoSEQ multiplex PCR; TCRdb keeps in-frame clones, though not all of them. The sample gives about 2 million clones, less than 95% of which show up once; around 1.1% is in the top ten. The sample is drawn from a study of shared clonotypes between healthy human individuals. For the study at large: Ranging from 18 to 49 in age, donors were two women and a few men.

J was trimmed by 7 bases and V by 4 bases; bases with no gene match: 5. This CDR3 has 15 residues. Germline V gives CDR1 SEHNR, CDR2 FQNEAQ (reference sequence). The sequencing input was naive CD8+ T cells sorted from blood. The origin of this receptor is a man in his late teens or twenties in good health. The genes are TRBV7-9 and TRBJ2-1; 12 bases match TRBD2. The CDR3 region is CASSSTSGRVNEQFF. CDR3 bases: TGTGCCAGCAGCTCGACTAGCGGGAGAGTTAATGAGCAGTTCTTC.